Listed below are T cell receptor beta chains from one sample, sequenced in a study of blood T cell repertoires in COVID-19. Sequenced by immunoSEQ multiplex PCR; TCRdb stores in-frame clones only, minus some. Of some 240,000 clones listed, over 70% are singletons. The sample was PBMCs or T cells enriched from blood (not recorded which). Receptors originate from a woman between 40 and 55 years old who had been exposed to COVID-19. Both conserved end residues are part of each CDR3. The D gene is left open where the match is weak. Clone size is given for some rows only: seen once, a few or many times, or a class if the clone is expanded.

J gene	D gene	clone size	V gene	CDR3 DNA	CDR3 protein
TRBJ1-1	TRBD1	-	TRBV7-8	TGTGCCAGCAGCGCCGACAGGGGGAGCACTGAAGCTTTCTTT	CASSADRGSTEAFF
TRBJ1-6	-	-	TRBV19	TGTGCCAGTACCTTAGCCAGCAATTCACCCCTCCACTTT	CASTLASNSPLHF
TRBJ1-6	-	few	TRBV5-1	TGTGCCAGCAGCGCCCGGAGCTCCTATAATTCACCCCTCCACTTT	CASSARSSYNSPLHF
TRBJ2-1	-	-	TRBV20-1	TGCAGTGCTACTGGGAGCAATGAGCAGTTCTTC	CSATGSNEQFF
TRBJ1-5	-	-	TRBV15	TGTGCCACCAGTTCCCGAGGGAGCAATCAGCCCCAGCATTTT	CATSSRGSNQPQHF
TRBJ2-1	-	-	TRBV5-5	TGTGCCAGCAGCGTTCTTAGATCTTACAATGAGCAGTTCTTC	CASSVLRSYNEQFF
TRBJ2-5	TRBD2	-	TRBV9	TGTGCCAGCAGTCCTTCACTAGCGGGGCAAGAGACCCAGTACTTC	CASSPSLAGQETQYF
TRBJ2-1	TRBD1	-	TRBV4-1	TGCGCCAGCAGGGGACAGGGAACCTACAATGAGCAGTTCTTC	CASRGQGTYNEQFF
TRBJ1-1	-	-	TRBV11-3	TGTGCCAGCAGCTTACCCGGACATTACAACACTGAAGCTTTCTTT	CASSLPGHYNTEAFF
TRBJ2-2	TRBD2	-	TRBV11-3	TGTGCCAGCGCACCGCCTGGGACTAGCAATACCCGGGAGCTGTTTTTT	CASAPPGTSNTRELFF
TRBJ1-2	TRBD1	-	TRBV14	TGTGCCAGCAGCTCCGACAGGGGTGGCTACACCTTC	CASSSDRGGYTF
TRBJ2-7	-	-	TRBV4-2	TGTGCCAGCAGCCAAGAACGCGGACTCTACTACGAGCAGTACTTC	CASSQERGLYYEQYF
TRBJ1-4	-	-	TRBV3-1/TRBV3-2	TGTGCCAGCAGCCAAGGCTCGGGAGGTGGGGAAAAACTGTTTTTT	CASSQGSGGGEKLFF
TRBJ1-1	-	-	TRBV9	TGTGCCAGCAGCGTAGACTTGAACACTGAAGCTTTCTTT	CASSVDLNTEAFF
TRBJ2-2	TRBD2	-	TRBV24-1	TGTGCCACCAGTGACCCAAGCGGGGGGACCGGGGAGCTGTTTTTT	CATSDPSGGTGELFF
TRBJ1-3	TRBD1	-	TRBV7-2	TGTGCCAGCAGCTCCACAGGGGGTGGTGGAAACACCATATATTTT	CASSSTGGGGNTIYF
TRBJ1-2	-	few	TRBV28	TGTGCCAGCAGTTCCAGGGGTGAAGGCTACACCTTC	CASSSRGEGYTF
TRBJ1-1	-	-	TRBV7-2	TGTGCCAGCAGCTTAGTATATACTGAAGCTTTCTTT	CASSLVYTEAFF
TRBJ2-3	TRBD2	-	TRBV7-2	TGTGCCAGCAGCTTAGCGGGCACTAGCGGGGGAGGGTATACGCAGTATTTT	CASSLAGTSGGGYTQYF
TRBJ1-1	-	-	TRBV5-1	TGCGCCAGCAGCGACGATACAGGGTGGGGAACTGAAGCTTTCTTT	CASSDDTGWGTEAFF
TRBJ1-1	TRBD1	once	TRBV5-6	TGTGCCAGCAGCTCCCAGGGGGCGGGCCCTGAAGCTTTCTTT	CASSSQGAGPEAFF
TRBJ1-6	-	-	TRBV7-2	TGTGCCAGCAGCTTAAGGCAGGCCCCTAATTCACCCCTCCACTTT	CASSLRQAPNSPLHF
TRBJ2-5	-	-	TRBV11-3	TGTGCCAGCAGCTTCAGGGCCCAAGAGACCCAGTACTTC	CASSFRAQETQYF
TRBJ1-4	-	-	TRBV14	TGTGCCAGCAGCCAAAGGGGGGGCTATGAAAAACTGTTTTTT	CASSQRGGYEKLFF
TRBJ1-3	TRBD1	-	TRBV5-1	TGTGCCAGCAGCCTGACAGGGAGCTCTGGAAACACCATATATTTT	CASSLTGSSGNTIYF
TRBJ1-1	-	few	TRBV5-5	TGTGCCAGCAGCTTGGCCTTGGAGGGTTCTGAAGCTTTCTTT	CASSLALEGSEAFF
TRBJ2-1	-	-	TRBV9	TGTGCCAGCAGCGTAGGGGACTTAAACAATGAGCAGTTCTTC	CASSVGDLNNEQFF
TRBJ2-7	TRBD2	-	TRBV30	TGTGCCTGGTCTAGCGGGGGGGCTGGAGAGCAGTACTTC	CAWSSGGAGEQYF
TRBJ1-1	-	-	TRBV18	TGTGCCAGCTCACCGATTTTACAGGGTAGATCCACTGAAGCTTTCTTT	CASSPILQGRSTEAFF
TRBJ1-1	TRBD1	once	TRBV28	TGTGCCAGCAGTTCTCCCACGACAGGGTGGAGCACTGAAGCTTTCTTT	CASSSPTTGWSTEAFF
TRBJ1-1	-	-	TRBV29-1	TGCAGCGCCCAAAAAAGCATGAACACTGAAGCTTTCTTT	CSAQKSMNTEAFF
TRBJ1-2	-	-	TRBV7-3	TGTGCCAGCAGCTTAACATCGGGGAATGGTGGCTACACCTTC	CASSLTSGNGGYTF
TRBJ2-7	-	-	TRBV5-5	TGTGCCAGCAGCTTGGCCCCGGGCAGGGGATTCTCCTACGAGCAGTACTTC	CASSLAPGRGFSYEQYF
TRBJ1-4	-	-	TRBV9	TGTGCCAGCAGCCCTTGGGGGGGGACTGAAAAACTGTTTTTT	CASSPWGGTEKLFF
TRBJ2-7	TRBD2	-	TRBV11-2	TGTGCCAGCAGCTTATGGGATAGCGGGGGGGTTCAATACGAGCAGTACTTC	CASSLWDSGGVQYEQYF
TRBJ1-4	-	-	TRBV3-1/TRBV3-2	TGTGCCAGCAGAGCCGGGAGGGATGAAAAACTGTTTTTT	CASRAGRDEKLFF
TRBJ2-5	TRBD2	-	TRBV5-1	TGCGCCAGCAGCTTGGCAGCTAGCGGGGGGGTAGAGACCCAGTACTTC	CASSLAASGGVETQYF
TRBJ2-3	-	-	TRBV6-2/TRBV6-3	TGTGCCAGCAGTTACTCCGTCACAGATACGCAGTATTTT	CASSYSVTDTQYF
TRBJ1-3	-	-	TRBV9	TGTGCCAGCAGCGACACAGGGTTCGGAAACACCATATATTTT	CASSDTGFGNTIYF
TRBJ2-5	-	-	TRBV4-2	TGTGCCAGCAGCCAAGACAGGCAAGAGACCCAGTACTTC	CASSQDRQETQYF
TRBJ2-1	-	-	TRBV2	TGTGCCAGCTCGGCAGGGGCCGCGGGTGAGCAGTTCTTC	CASSAGAAGEQFF
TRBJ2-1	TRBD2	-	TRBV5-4	TGTGCCAGCAGCTTCGGCGGGAGCTCCTACAATGAGCAGTTCTTC	CASSFGGSSYNEQFF
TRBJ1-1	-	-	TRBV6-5	TGTGCCAGCAGGGAGGGCCCGGGCACTGAAGCTTTCTTT	CASREGPGTEAFF
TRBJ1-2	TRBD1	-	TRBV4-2	TGTGCCAGCAGCCAAGGGACAGGAGAAAACTATGGCTACACCTTC	CASSQGTGENYGYTF
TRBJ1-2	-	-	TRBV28	TGTGCCAGCAGTTTAGGTCAACTAGGGGGCTACACCTTC	CASSLGQLGGYTF
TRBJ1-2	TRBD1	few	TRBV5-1	TGCGCCAGCAGCGAAGGGACAGGGGTTCTCTATGGCTACACCTTC	CASSEGTGVLYGYTF
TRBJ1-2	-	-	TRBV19	TGTGCCAGTAAAGAGGGATTAGCACGAGGCTACACCTTC	CASKEGLARGYTF
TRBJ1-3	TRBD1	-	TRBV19	TGTGCCAGTAGTATCCGGGACAGGGGAAGAGGAAGTGCAAACACCATATATTTT	CASSIRDRGRGSANTIYF
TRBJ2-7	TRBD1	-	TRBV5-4	TGTGCCAGCAGCTTGTGGGACAGGAGTGACGAGCAGTACTTC	CASSLWDRSDEQYF
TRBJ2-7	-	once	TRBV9	TGTGCCAGCAGCGTTACTTATAGTGGTTCCTACGAGCAGTACTTC	CASSVTYSGSYEQYF
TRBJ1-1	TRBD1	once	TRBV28	TGTGCCAGCAGTTTAGGGCGGACAGGGTTCTTGGCTGAAGCTTTCTTT	CASSLGRTGFLAEAFF
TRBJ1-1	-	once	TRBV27	TGTGCCAGCACCCCGGGGGGGGGCGGAATGAACACTGAAGCTTTCTTT	CASTPGGGGMNTEAFF
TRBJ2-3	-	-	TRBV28	TGTGCCAGCAGTTTAGGCAGATACACAGATACGCAGTATTTT	CASSLGRYTDTQYF
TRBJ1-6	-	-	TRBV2	TGTGCCAGCATGTGGGCAAATAATTCACCCCTCCACTTT	CASMWANNSPLHF
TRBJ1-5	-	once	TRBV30	TGTGCCTGGAGTGGACATGTATGGGGCAATCAGCCCCAGCATTTT	CAWSGHVWGNQPQHF